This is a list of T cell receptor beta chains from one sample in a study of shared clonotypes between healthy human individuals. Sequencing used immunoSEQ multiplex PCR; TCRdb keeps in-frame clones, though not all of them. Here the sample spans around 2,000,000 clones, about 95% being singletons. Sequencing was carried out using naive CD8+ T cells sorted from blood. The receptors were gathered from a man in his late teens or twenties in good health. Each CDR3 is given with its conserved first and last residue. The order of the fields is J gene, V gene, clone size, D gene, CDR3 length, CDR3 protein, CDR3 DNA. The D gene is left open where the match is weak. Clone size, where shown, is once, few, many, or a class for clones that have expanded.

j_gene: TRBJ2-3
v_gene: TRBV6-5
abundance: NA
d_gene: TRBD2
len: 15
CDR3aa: CASSLLLAPTDTQYF
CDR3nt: TGTGCCAGCAGCCTCTTACTAGCGCCCACAGATACGCAGTATTTT

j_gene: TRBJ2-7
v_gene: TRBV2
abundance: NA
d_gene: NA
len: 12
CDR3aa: CASRETGVEQYF
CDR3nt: TGTGCCAGCAGGGAAACAGGCGTCGAGCAGTACTTC

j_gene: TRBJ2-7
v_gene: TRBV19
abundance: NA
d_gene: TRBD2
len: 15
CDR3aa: CASSPLAGGIYEQYF
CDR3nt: TGTGCCAGTAGTCCCCTAGCGGGAGGGATCTACGAGCAGTACTTC

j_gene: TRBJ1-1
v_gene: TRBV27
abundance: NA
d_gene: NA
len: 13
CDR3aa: CASSFMRGTEAFF
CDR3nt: TGTGCCAGCAGTTTCATGAGGGGCACTGAAGCTTTCTTT

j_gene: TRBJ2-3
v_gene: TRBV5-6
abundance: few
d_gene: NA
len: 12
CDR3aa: CASSLITDTQYF
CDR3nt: TGTGCCAGCAGCCTTATCACAGATACGCAGTATTTT

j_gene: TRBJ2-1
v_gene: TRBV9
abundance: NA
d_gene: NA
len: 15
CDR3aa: CASSVVGSSYNEQFF
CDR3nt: TGTGCCAGCAGCGTTGTGGGGAGTTCCTACAATGAGCAGTTCTTC

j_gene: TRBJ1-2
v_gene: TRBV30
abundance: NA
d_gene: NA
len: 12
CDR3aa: CAWSVGVYGYTF
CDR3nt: TGTGCCTGGAGTGTAGGAGTTTATGGCTACACCTTC

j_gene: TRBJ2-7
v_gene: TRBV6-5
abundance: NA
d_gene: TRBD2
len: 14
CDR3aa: CASSYREGGAEQYF
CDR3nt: TGTGCCAGCAGTTACCGAGAGGGAGGGGCCGAGCAGTACTTC

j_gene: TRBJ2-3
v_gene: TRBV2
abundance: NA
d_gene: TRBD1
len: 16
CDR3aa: CASSGPGQGLTDTQYF
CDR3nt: TGTGCCAGCAGTGGACCGGGACAGGGACTCACAGATACGCAGTATTTT

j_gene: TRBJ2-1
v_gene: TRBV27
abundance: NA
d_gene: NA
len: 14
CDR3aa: CASSLLEPYNEQFF
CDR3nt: TGTGCCAGCAGTTTATTGGAGCCCTACAATGAGCAGTTCTTC

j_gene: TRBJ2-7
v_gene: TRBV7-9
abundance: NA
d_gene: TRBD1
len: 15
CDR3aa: CASSPGTVNSYEQYF
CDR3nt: TGTGCCAGCAGCCCGGGGACAGTGAACTCCTACGAGCAGTACTTC

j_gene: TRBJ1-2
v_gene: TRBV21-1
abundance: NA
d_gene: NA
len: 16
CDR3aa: CASSKPGTCGGYGYTF
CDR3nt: TGTGCCAGCAGCAAGCCCGGGACGTGCGGAGGCTATGGCTACACCTTC

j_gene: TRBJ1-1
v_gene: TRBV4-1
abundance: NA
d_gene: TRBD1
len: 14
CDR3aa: CASSDPGQEVEAFF
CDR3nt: TGCGCCAGCAGTGATCCGGGACAGGAGGTTGAAGCTTTCTTT

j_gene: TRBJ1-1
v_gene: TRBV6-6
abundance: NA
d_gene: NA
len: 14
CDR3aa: CASSYSWGGTEAFF
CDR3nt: TGTGCCAGCAGTTACTCCTGGGGGGGCACTGAAGCTTTCTTT

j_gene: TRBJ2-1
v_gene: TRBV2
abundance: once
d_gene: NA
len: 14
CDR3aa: CASRLVAEDNEQFF
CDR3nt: TGTGCCAGCAGATTAGTAGCGGAGGACAATGAGCAGTTCTTC

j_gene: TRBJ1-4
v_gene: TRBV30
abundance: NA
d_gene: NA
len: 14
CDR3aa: CAWSVGGSNEKLFF
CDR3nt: TGTGCCTGGAGTGTTGGGGGGTCTAATGAAAAACTGTTTTTT

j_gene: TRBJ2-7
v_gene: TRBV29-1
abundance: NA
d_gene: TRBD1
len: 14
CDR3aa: CSVETGQGAYEQYF
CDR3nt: TGCAGCGTTGAGACGGGACAGGGGGCCTACGAGCAGTACTTC

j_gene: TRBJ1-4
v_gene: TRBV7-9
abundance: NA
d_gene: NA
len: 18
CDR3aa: CASSLPLTILATNEKLFF
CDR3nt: TGTGCCAGCAGCTTACCGCTAACGATTCTCGCAACTAATGAAAAACTGTTTTTT

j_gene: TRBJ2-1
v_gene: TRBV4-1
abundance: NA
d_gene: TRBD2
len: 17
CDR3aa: CASSYGTSGPIGNEQFF
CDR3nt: TGCGCCAGCAGTTACGGGACTAGCGGGCCTATTGGGAATGAGCAGTTCTTC

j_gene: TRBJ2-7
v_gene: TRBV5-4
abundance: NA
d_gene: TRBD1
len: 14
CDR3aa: CASSPGGSSYEQYF
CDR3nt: TGTGCCAGCAGCCCAGGGGGCAGCTCCTACGAGCAGTACTTC

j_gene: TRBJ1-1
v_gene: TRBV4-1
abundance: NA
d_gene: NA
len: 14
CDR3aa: CASSQDLGGTEAFF
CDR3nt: TGCGCCAGCAGCCAAGATTTAGGGGGCACTGAAGCTTTCTTT

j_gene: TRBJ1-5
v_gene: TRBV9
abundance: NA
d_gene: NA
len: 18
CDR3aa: CASSSTRGPGMSNQPQHF
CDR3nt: TGTGCCAGCAGCTCCACCCGGGGTCCCGGGATGAGCAATCAGCCCCAGCATTTT

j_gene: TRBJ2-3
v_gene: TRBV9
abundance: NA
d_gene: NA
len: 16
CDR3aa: CASSVGQDLSTDTQYF
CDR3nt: TGTGCCAGCAGCGTAGGCCAGGACCTTAGCACAGATACGCAGTATTTT

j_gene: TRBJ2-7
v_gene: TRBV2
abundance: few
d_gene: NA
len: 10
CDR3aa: CASADYEQYF
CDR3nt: TGTGCCAGCGCAGACTACGAGCAGTACTTC

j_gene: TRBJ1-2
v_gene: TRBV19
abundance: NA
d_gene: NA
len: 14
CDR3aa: CASSSTATEYGYTF
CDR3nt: TGTGCCAGTAGTTCGACAGCCACAGAGTATGGCTACACCTTC

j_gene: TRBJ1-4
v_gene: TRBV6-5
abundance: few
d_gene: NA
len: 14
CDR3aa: CASSYGSEDEKLFF
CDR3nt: TGTGCCAGCAGTTACGGCTCAGAGGATGAAAAACTGTTTTTT

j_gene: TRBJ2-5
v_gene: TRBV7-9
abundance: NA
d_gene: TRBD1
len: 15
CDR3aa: CASSLVGQGQETQYF
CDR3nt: TGTGCCAGCAGCTTAGTGGGACAGGGCCAAGAGACCCAGTACTTC

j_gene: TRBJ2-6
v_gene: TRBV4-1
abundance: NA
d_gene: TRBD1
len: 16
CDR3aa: CASSQVSWDREGTLTF
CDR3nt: TGCGCCAGCAGCCAAGTCTCCTGGGACAGGGAGGGGACTCTGACTTTC

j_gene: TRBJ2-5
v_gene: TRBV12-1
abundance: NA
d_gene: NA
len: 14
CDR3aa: CASSSLSGAETQYF
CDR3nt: TGTGCCAGCAGCTCCCTTAGCGGGGCAGAGACCCAGTACTTC

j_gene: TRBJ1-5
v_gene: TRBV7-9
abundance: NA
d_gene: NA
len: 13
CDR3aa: CASSLGGDQPQHF
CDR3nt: TGTGCCAGCAGCTTAGGGGGAGATCAGCCCCAGCATTTT

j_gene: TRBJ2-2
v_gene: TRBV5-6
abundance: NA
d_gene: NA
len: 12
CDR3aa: CASSLVGWELFF
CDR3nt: TGTGCCAGCAGCTTGGTGGGGTGGGAGCTGTTTTTT

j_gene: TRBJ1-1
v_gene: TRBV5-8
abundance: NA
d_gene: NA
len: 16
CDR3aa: CASSPAHRQPNTEAFF
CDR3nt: TGTGCCAGCAGCCCCGCTCACCGACAGCCGAACACTGAAGCTTTCTTT

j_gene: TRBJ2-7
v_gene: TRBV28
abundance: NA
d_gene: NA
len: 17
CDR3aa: CASSSLAGGGGSYEQYF
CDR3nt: TGTGCCAGCAGTTCACTGGCCGGGGGAGGAGGGTCCTACGAGCAGTACTTC